The subject of this entry is one T cell receptor beta chain. This sample stems from a study of blood T cell repertoires in COVID-19. Whole-study context: Acute and convalescent COVID-19 specimens originated in the United States, Italy and Spain. From T cells, B-cell-depleted T cells, or PBMCs came the material, which was cDNA or gDNA.

Authors' processing steps: Estimates of nucleated cell counts were drawn from the amplification of reference gene primers. The assay was immunoSEQ multiplex PCR, and TCRdb's table has in-frame clones only and misses some. V, J and clone size were drawn from that table, and D and trimming were deduced from the DNA. The table includes approximately 260,000 clones, roughly 90% detected once. Germline values: CDR1 SNHLY, CDR2 FYNNEI. The CDR3 is 15 residues long. Unmatched junction bases numbered 6, after V lost 6 bases and J lost 7 bases. This receptor was taken from a man aged 50-60 years with acute or convalescent COVID-19. The V and J genes are TRBV2 and TRBJ1-6; 10 nucleotides align to TRBD1. Sequencing used peripheral blood. The CDR3, as DNA: TGTGCCAGCAGGAATAGACAGGGGGCGAATTCACCCCTCCACTTT. Translated, it gives CASRNRQGANSPLHF.